The clone carrying this T cell receptor beta chain was observed a handful of times. Antigen specificity is unknown. V lost 7 bases and J lost 4; bases outside the gene matches: 14. Germline V lookup: CDR1 MDHEN, CDR2 SYDVKM. The CDR3 is made up of 16 amino acids. This sample is part of a study of T cells in Graves' hyperthyroidism and ophthalmopathy. Overall study results and limits: Clonotypes that were expanded in thyroid above 0.001 mostly appeared in blood too.

The source material, RNA transcripts, was used to amplify TCR beta CDR3 regions. A first-round RT-PCR of the TCR CDR3 used the HTBI primer set. TCRdb fed the multiplex PCR reads into MiXCR, producing one record per CDR3 protein. The sample consists of hundreds of thousands of distinct CDR3 sequences, around 40% of them appearing once. The chain joins TRBV28 to TRBJ2-5; TRBD2 agrees at 8 bases. The specimen sequenced was blood. The source is a woman between 40 and 55 years old with Graves' hyperthyroidism. The CDR3 spells CASTRGGGLRGETQYF. The CDR3 bases are TGTGCCAGCACTCGGGGGGGGGGCCTTCGTGGAGAGACCCAGTACTTC.